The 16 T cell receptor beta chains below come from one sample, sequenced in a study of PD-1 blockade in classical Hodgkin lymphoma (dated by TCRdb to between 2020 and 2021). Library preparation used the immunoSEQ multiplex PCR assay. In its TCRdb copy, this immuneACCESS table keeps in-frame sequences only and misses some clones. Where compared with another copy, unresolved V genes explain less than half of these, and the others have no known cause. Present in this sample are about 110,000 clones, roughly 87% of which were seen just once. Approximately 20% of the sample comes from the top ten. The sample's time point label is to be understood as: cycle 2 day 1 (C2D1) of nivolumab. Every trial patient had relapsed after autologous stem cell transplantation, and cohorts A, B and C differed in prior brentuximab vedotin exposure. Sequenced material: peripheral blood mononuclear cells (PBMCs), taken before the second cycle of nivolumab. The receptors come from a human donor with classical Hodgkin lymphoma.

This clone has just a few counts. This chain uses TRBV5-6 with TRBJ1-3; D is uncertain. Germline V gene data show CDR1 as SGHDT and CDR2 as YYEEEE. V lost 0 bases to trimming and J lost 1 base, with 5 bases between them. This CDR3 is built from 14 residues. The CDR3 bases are TGTGCCAGCAGCTTGGTCGGGTCTGGAAACACCATATATTTT. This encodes CASSLVGSGNTIYF.

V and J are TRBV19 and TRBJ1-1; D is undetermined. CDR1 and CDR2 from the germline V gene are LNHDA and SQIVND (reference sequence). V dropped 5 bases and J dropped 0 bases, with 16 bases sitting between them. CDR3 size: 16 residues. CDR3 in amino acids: CASSPAERRMNTEAFF. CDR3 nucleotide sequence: TGTGCCAGTAGTCCAGCCGAGAGGAGGATGAACACTGAAGCTTTCTTT.

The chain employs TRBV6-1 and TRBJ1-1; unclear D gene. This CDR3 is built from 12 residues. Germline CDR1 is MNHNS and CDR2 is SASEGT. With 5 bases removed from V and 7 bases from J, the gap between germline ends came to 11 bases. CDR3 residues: CASSPTRIEAFF. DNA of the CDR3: TGTGCCAGCAGTCCGACGAGAATTGAAGCTTTCTTT.

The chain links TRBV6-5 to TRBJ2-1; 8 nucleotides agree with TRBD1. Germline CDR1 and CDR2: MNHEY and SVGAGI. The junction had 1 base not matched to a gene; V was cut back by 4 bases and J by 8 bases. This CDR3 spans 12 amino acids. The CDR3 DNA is TGTGCCAGCAGTTCACAGGGGGATGAGCAGTTCTTC. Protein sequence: CASSSQGDEQFF.

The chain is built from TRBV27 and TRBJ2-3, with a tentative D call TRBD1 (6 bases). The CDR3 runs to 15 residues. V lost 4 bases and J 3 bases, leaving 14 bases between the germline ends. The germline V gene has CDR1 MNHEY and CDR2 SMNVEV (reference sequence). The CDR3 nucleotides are TGTGCCAGCAGTTCGACAGGCGACGTTACAGATACGCAGTATTTT. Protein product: CASSSTGDVTDTQYF.

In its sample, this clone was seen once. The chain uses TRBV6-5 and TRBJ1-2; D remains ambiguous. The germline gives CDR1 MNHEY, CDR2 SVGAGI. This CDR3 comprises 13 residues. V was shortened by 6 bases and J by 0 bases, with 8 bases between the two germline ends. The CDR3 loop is CASRRNANYGYTF. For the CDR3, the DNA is TGTGCCAGCAGGCGGAACGCTAACTATGGCTACACCTTC.

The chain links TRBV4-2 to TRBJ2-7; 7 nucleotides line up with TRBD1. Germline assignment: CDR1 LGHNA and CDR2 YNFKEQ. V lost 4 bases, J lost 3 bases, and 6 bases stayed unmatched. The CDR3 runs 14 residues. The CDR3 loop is CASSLADRNYEQYF. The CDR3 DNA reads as TGTGCCAGCAGCCTCGCGGACAGGAACTACGAGCAGTACTTC.

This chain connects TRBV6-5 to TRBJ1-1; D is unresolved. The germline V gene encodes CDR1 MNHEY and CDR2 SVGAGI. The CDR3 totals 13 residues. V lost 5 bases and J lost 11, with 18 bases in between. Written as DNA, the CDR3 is TGTGCCAGCAGTACCCGTCGTCTATTGGGGGCTTTCTTT. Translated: CASSTRRLLGAFF.

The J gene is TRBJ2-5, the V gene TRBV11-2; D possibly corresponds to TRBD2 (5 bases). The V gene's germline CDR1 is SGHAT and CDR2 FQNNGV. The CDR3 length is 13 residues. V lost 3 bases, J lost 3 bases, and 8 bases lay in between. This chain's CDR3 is CASSFAGEETQYF. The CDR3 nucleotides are TGTGCCAGCAGCTTTGCCGGGGAAGAGACCCAGTACTTC.

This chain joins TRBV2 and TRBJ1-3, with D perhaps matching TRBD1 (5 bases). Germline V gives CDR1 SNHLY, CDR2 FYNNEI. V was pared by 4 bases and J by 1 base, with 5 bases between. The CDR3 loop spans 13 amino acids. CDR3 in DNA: TGTGCCAGCAGTGGGGGGTCTGGAAACACCATATATTTT. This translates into CASSGGSGNTIYF.

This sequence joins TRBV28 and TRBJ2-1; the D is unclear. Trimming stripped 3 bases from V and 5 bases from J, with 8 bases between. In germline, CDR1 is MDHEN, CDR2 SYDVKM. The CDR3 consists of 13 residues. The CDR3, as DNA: TGTGCCAGCAGTTTCAACCAGGACAATGAGCAGTTCTTC. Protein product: CASSFNQDNEQFF. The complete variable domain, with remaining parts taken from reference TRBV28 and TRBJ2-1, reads DVKVTQSSRYLVKRTGEKVFLECVQDMDHENMFWYRQDPGLGLRLIYFSYDVKMKEKGDIPEGYSVSREKKERFSLILESASTNQTSMYLCASSFNQDNEQFFGPGTRLTVL.

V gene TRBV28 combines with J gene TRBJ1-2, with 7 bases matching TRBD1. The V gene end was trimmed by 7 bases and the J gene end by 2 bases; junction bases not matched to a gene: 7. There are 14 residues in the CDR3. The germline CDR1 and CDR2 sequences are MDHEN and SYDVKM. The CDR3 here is CASIRQGTNYGYTF. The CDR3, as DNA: TGTGCCAGCATACGACAGGGTACGAACTATGGCTACACCTTC.

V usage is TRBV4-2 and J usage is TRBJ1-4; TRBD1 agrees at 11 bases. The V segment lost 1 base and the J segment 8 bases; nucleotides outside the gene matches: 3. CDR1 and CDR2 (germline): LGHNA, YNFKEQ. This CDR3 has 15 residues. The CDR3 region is CASSQGTGGGEKLFF. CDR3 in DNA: TGTGCCAGCAGCCAAGGGACAGGGGGCGGAGAAAAACTGTTTTTT.

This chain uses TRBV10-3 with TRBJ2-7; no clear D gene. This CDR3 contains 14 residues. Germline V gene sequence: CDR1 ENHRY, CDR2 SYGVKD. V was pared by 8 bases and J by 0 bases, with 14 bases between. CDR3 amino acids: CAIADGRSSYEQYF. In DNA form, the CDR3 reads TGTGCCATCGCGGACGGGCGAAGCTCCTACGAGCAGTACTTC.

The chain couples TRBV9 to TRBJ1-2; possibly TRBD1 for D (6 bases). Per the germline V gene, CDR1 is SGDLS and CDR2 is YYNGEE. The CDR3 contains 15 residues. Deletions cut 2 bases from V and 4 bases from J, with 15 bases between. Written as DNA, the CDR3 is TGTGCCAGCAGCGTTGGGGGCTTAACCACCTATGGCTACACCTTC. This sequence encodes CASSVGGLTTYGYTF.

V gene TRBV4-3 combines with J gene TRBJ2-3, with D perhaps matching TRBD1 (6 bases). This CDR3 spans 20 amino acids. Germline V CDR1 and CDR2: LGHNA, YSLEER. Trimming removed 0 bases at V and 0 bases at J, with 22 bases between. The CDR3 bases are TGCGCCAGCAGCCAAGATCTGGGTTTAGGGGGTAGGACTAGCACAGATACGCAGTATTTT. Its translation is CASSQDLGLGGRTSTDTQYF.